This T cell receptor beta chain came from a study of control samples from healthy donors and cancer patients. The germline V gene encodes CDR1 SGHRS and CDR2 YFSETQ. This CDR3 has 14 residues. The ends were cut back, 4 bases at V and 4 bases at J, with 12 bases in the middle. Clones were read by immunoSEQ multiplex PCR, and TCRdb kept only the in-frame ones, dropping some. The sample lists 260,000 or so clones, almost 85% occurring once. The receptor comes from a woman aged 55-69 years with lung cancer. The sample taken for sequencing was PBMCs. The chain uses TRBV5-1 and TRBJ2-1; D possibly uses TRBD1 or TRBD2 (5 bases each). The DNA for the CDR3 is TGCGCCAGCAGCCCGGAGGACACATACAATGAGCAGTTCTTC. Amino acids: CASSPEDTYNEQFF. The whole variable domain, remainder taken from reference TRBV5-1 and TRBJ2-1, is KAGVTQTPRYLIKTRGQQVTLSCSPISGHRSVSWYQQTPGQGLQFLFEYFSETQRNKGNFPGRFSGRQFSNSRSEMNVSTLELGDSALYLCASSPEDTYNEQFFGPGTRLTVL.